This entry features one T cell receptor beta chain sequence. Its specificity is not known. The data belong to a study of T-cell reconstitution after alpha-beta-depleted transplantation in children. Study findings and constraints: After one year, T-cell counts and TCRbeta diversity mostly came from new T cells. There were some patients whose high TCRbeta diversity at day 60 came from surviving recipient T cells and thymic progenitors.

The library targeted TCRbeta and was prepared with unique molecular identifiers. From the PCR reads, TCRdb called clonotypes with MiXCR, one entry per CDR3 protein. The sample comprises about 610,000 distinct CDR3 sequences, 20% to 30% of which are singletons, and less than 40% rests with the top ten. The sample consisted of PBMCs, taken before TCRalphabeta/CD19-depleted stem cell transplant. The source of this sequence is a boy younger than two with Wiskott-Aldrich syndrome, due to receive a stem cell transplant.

CDR3 sequence (DNA): TGTGCCAGCAGCTTTTGTTCGTGGGGGGCTTCCAATCAGCCCCAGCATTTT. It yields the protein CASSFCSWGASNQPQHF. The V call is TRBV7-8, the J call TRBJ1-5, with D maybe TRBD1 (6 bases). Germline values: CDR1 SGHVS, CDR2 FQNEAQ. CDR3 length: 17 amino acids. V was trimmed by 3 bases and J by 3 bases, leaving 18 bases between them.